This is a list of T cell receptor beta chains from one sample in a study of T-cell reconstitution after alpha-beta-depleted transplantation in children. Via MiXCR, TCRdb re-called the PCR reads, giving one row per CDR3 protein. The data contain about 600,000 distinct CDR3 sequences, roughly 23% of them singletons. The material sequenced was PBMCs, mostly from graft donor cells, taken 360 days after TCRalphabeta/CD19-depleted stem cell transplant. The source of these receptors is a boy younger than two who had a stem cell transplant for acute myeloid leukemia, so the T cells may come from the graft donor. Each CDR3 is given with its conserved first and last residue. A D gene is named only where the DNA matches it firmly. Size values are once, few and many counts, or a class for expanded clones, and some rows have none.

18,.,TRBV18,TRBJ2-7,few,CASSPLDATLYQAYEQYF,TGTGCCAGCTCACCACTCGATGCGACCCTCTATCAGGCCTACGAGCAGTACTTC
16,.,TRBV6-1,TRBJ1-1,.,CASSERSEGRNTEAFF,TGTGCCAGCAGTGAAAGGTCGGAAGGGAGGAACACTGAAGCTTTCTTT
14,.,TRBV4-2,TRBJ2-1,many,CASSPGAGGAGWFF,TGTGCCAGCAGCCCGGGGGCCGGTGGAGCCGGTTGGTTCTTC
14,.,TRBV4-3,TRBJ1-2,.,CASSIGQGSYGYTF,TGCGCCAGCAGCATCGGCCAGGGGAGCTATGGCTACACCTTC
13,.,TRBV20-1,TRBJ2-1,.,CSATPGNYNEQFF,TGCAGTGCTACCCCCGGTAACTACAATGAGCAGTTCTTC
17,TRBD2,TRBV12-5,TRBJ2-7,.,CASGLFTPGLASYEQYF,TGTGCTAGTGGTTTGTTTACCCCGGGACTAGCCTCCTACGAGCAGTACTTC
13,TRBD1,TRBV7-9,TRBJ1-1,many,CASRRTGNTEAFF,TGTGCCAGCAGACGGACAGGGAACACTGAAGCTTTCTTT
10,.,TRBV20-1,TRBJ1-1,few,CSAQLGEAFF,TGCAGTGCGCAGCTCGGTGAAGCTTTCTTT
17,.,TRBV5-1,TRBJ2-1,few,CASSLAGGKSSYNEQFF,TGCGCCAGCAGCTTGGCCGGGGGTAAAAGCTCCTACAATGAGCAGTTCTTC
12,.,TRBV29-1,TRBJ1-4,few,CSGLATNEKLFF,TGCAGCGGGCTGGCAACTAATGAAAAACTGTTTTTT
13,.,TRBV7-2,TRBJ2-2,few,CASSLNLRRELFF,TGTGCCAGCAGCTTAAACTTGCGTCGGGAGCTGTTTTTT
15,TRBD1,TRBV6-1,TRBJ2-1,.,CASSGATGKANEQFF,TGTGCCAGCAGTGGGGCGACAGGGAAGGCAAATGAGCAGTTCTTC
15,TRBD1,TRBV6-1,TRBJ2-1,once,CASRPDRAPTREQFF,TGTGCCAGCAGGCCAGACAGGGCTCCCACCCGTGAGCAGTTCTTC
15,.,TRBV5-1,TRBJ1-1,many,CASSLDGQLNTEAFF,TGCGCCAGCAGCTTGGACGGGCAGTTGAACACTGAAGCTTTCTTT
23,.,TRBV5-4,TRBJ2-7,.,CASSLLHLRVVKPGVDSSYEQYF,TGTGCCAGCAGCTTGTTGCACTTAAGGGTGGTTAAACCCGGGGTGGACAGCTCCTACGAGCAGTACTTC
15,.,TRBV12-3/TRBV12-4,TRBJ1-4,.,CASSPNRVRGEKLFF,TGTGCCAGCAGCCCTAACAGGGTCAGGGGTGAAAAACTGTTTTTT
14,.,TRBV28,TRBJ2-2,.,CATDRDIDTGELFF,TGTGCCACCGACCGGGACATCGATACCGGGGAGCTGTTTTTT
12,.,TRBV12-3/TRBV12-4,TRBJ1-6,.,CASSLVQGPLHF,TGTGCCAGCAGTTTAGTCCAGGGGCCCCTCCACTTT
21,TRBD1,TRBV6-2/TRBV6-3,TRBJ2-2,many,CASSYSAPVGQANLNTGELFF,TGTGCCAGCAGTTACTCGGCCCCGGTGGGACAGGCAAACTTGAACACCGGGGAGCTGTTTTTT
12,.,TRBV30,TRBJ2-3,.,CAWSVTTDTQYF,TGTGCCTGGAGTGTAACCACAGATACGCAGTATTTT
17,TRBD2,TRBV20-1,TRBJ2-5,.,CCARLFGLAGYQETQYF,TGCTGTGCTAGGTTGTTCGGGCTAGCGGGGTACCAAGAGACCCAGTACTTC
11,.,TRBV5-1,TRBJ1-2,many,CASSSAGGYTF,TGCGCCAGCAGTTCGGCGGGGGGCTACACCTTC
17,TRBD1,TRBV20-1,TRBJ2-6,.,CSASGTGAFSGANVLTF,TGCAGTGCTTCCGGGACAGGGGCCTTCTCTGGGGCCAACGTCCTGACTTTC
15,TRBD1,TRBV20-1,TRBJ1-2,.,CSARDQGTGYYGYTF,TGCAGTGCTAGAGATCAAGGGACAGGGTACTATGGCTACACCTTC
14,TRBD1,TRBV6-5,TRBJ1-2,.,CASSYSNRGDGYTF,TGTGCCAGCAGTTACTCGAACAGGGGCGACGGCTACACCTTC
13,TRBD2,TRBV7-9,TRBJ2-7,.,CASTPGGRNEQYF,TGTGCCAGCACCCCGGGGGGGCGGAACGAGCAGTACTTC
13,.,TRBV20-1,TRBJ2-7,few,CSARDGTSYEQYF,TGCAGTGCTAGAGATGGTACGTCCTACGAGCAGTACTTC
13,.,TRBV2,TRBJ2-5,many,CASQRDAKETQYF,TGTGCCTCCCAAAGGGACGCCAAAGAGACCCAGTACTTC
15,.,TRBV7-9,TRBJ2-1,.,CASSLGAGISNEQFF,TGTGCCAGCAGCTTAGGAGCAGGGATTAGCAATGAGCAGTTCTTC
12,.,TRBV28,TRBJ1-1,.,CASKPGLGEAFF,TGTGCCAGCAAACCGGGGCTGGGTGAAGCTTTCTTT
16,TRBD2,TRBV20-1,TRBJ2-7,.,CSAPGLAGGPGYEQYF,TGCAGTGCCCCCGGACTAGCGGGGGGGCCTGGCTACGAGCAGTACTTC
16,TRBD2,TRBV5-1,TRBJ2-7,.,CASSLDGLAGRHEQYF,TGCGCCAGCAGCTTGGACGGGTTAGCGGGAAGACACGAGCAGTACTTC
13,.,TRBV6-1,TRBJ1-3,many,CASNRASGNTIYF,TGTGCCAGCAACAGGGCCTCTGGAAACACCATATATTTT
16,TRBD2,TRBV9,TRBJ2-1,.,CASSYGRTSGTDEQFF,TGTGCCAGCAGCTACGGACGGACTAGCGGGACGGATGAGCAGTTCTTC
16,.,TRBV7-4,TRBJ1-3,.,CASSQRTRGSGNTIYF,TGTGCCAGCAGCCAACGGACGAGGGGCTCTGGAAACACCATATATTTT
16,TRBD2,TRBV7-9,TRBJ2-3,few,CASSPGGGLAPDTQYF,TGTGCCAGCAGCCCGGGCGGAGGACTAGCCCCAGATACGCAGTATTTT
14,TRBD1,TRBV20-1,TRBJ2-3,.,CSATKTGIKDTQYF,TGCAGTGCTACCAAGACAGGGATAAAAGATACGCAGTATTTT
15,TRBD2,TRBV20-1,TRBJ2-4,.,CSAITSGTHKNIQYF,TGCAGTGCTATAACTAGCGGGACCCACAAAAACATTCAGTACTTC
13,TRBD1,TRBV7-9,TRBJ2-7,many,CASSLAGGWEQYF,TGTGCCAGCAGCTTAGCAGGGGGCTGGGAGCAGTACTTC
13,.,TRBV28,TRBJ1-5,.,CASSSGDNQPQHF,TGTGCCAGCAGCTCAGGGGACAATCAGCCCCAGCATTTT
10,.,TRBV6-2/TRBV6-3,TRBJ2-7,.,CASSNYEQYF,TGTGCCAGCAGTAACTACGAGCAGTACTTC
14,.,TRBV7-2,TRBJ1-2,few,CASSLGPGDYGYTF,TGTGCCAGCAGCTTAGGACCAGGGGACTATGGCTACACCTTC
14,.,TRBV12-3/TRBV12-4,TRBJ2-3,few,CASSNNPKGDTQYF,TGTGCCAGCAGCAACAATCCGAAGGGGGATACGCAGTATTTT
16,TRBD1,TRBV6-5,TRBJ2-1,.,CASSYPSGTGYNEQFF,TGTGCCAGCAGTTACCCTTCCGGGACAGGGTACAATGAGCAGTTCTTC
16,TRBD1,TRBV18,TRBJ1-3,.,CASSLDTGGVGNTIYF,TGTGCCAGCTCACTGGACACAGGGGGAGTTGGAAACACCATATATTTT
13,.,TRBV10-3,TRBJ1-5,many,CAISDRGNQPQHF,TGTGCCATCAGTGATAGGGGTAATCAGCCCCAGCATTTT
16,.,TRBV12-3/TRBV12-4,TRBJ2-7,.,CASSLYRQAPTYEQYF,TGTGCCAGCAGTTTATATCGCCAGGCCCCTACCTACGAGCAGTACTTC
15,.,TRBV12-3/TRBV12-4,TRBJ1-2,few,CASSPTEYYNYGYTF,TGTGCCAGCAGTCCAACGGAATACTATAACTATGGCTACACCTTC
15,TRBD2,TRBV7-2,TRBJ2-5,.,CASSLGRRGYETQYF,TGTGCCAGCAGCTTAGGGCGGCGGGGGTATGAGACCCAGTACTTC
13,.,TRBV20-1,TRBJ2-7,many,CSAREGANYEQYF,TGCAGTGCTAGAGAGGGGGCCAACTACGAGCAGTACTTC
16,.,TRBV15,TRBJ2-1,.,CATSQHRETSLNEQFF,TGTGCCACCAGCCAACACAGGGAAACCTCTCTCAATGAGCAGTTCTTC